This T cell receptor (beta chain) was identified during a study of beta chain features in type 1 diabetes. CD4+ cells of the naive, central memory, regulatory and stem cell-like memory types were sorted via CD45RO/CCR7/CD25/CD127/CD95/CD27. Expressed TCRB transcripts were sequenced after all isolated RNA was converted to cDNA. Repertoires were generated with immunoSEQ multiplex PCR, while TCRdb's copy carries only in-frame clones and drops some. The table lists approximately 170,000 clones, roughly 60% of them singletons. Study-level points and caveats: Patients with Type 1 diabetes showed moderately but significantly shorter TCRB CDR3s in all four CD4+ subsets.

Of note for this clone: Its antigen is not identified.

This CDR3 has 17 residues. Trimming stripped 0 bases from V and 0 bases from J, with 13 bases between. Germline CDR1 LGHNA, CDR2 YSLEER. The rearrangement joins TRBV4-3 to TRBJ2-3; D is ambiguous. This TCR derives from a man aged 25-40 years with type 1 diabetes. What was sequenced was naive CD4+ T cells from blood. CDR3 region: CASSQDRAVASTDTQYF. For the CDR3, the DNA is TGCGCCAGCAGCCAAGATCGGGCAGTTGCTAGCACAGATACGCAGTATTTT.